Below, 31 T cell receptor beta chains from the same sample are listed, as sequenced in a study of T cell repertoires in breast cancer. Blocking oligonucleotides added to a second nested PCR suppressed unpaired genes. TCRdb ran MiXCR on the emulsion pairing reads and lists one entry per CDR3 protein. In the table there are approximately 37,000 distinct CDR3 sequences, around 45% of which are singletons. Primers covering all TCR V genes were used in emulsion RT-PCR on CD8+ T cells. Sequencing input: CD8+ T cells. The receptors were sampled from a pool of human donors with breast cancer or a healthy control (not recorded which).

The chain uses TRBV15 and TRBJ2-1, with 8 positions matching TRBD2. This CDR3 is 14 amino acids long. Germline V CDR1 and CDR2: LNHNV, YYDKDF (reference sequence). After removal of 3 bases from V and 10 bases from J, the junction contained 8 bases not matched to a gene. CDR3 protein: CATSRLGGVSEQFF. CDR3 in DNA: TGTGCCACCAGCAGGCTCGGGGGGGTCAGCGAGCAGTTCTTC.

The V gene is TRBV29-1, the J gene TRBJ2-2, with D hard to call. The CDR3 loop spans 13 amino acids. Looked up from germline, CDR1 is SQVTM and CDR2 is ANQGSEA. The CDR3 region has the DNA TGCAGAGCCGACCAAACTGACACCGGGGAGCTGTTTTTT. Translated, it gives CRADQTDTGELFF.

The chain is built from TRBV27 and TRBJ2-1; 7 positions match TRBD2. The V gene end was trimmed by 6 bases and the J gene end by 5 bases; junction bases not matched to a gene: 10. Germline V gives CDR1 MNHEY, CDR2 SMNVEV (reference sequence). CDR3 length equals 15 residues. CDR3: CASSQGGVSHNEQFF. In DNA form, the CDR3 reads TGTGCCAGCAGCCAGGGAGGGGTTTCCCACAATGAGCAGTTCTTC.

The chain links TRBV28 to TRBJ1-2; no clear D gene. Germline loops: CDR1 MDHEN, CDR2 SYDVKM. Trimming shortened V by 7 bases and J by 0 bases, and 12 bases separated the two germline ends. The CDR3 length is 14 residues. The CDR3 region has the DNA TGTGCCAGCAAAACCCCGGGCCCTAACTATGGCTACACCTTC. Translated, it gives CASKTPGPNYGYTF.

The rearrangement joins TRBV20-1 to TRBJ2-3; TRBD2 aligns across 9 bases. Germline CDR1 and CDR2: DFQATT and SNEGSKA (reference sequence). The CDR3 runs 15 residues. Losses at the gene ends were 6 bases for V and 2 bases for J; bases not matched to a gene: 9. This CDR3 reads CSAPRAGGDTDTQYF. DNA for the CDR3: TGCAGTGCCCCGCGGGCGGGGGGGGACACAGATACGCAGTATTTT.

Concerning this clonotype: One junction end disagrees with the germline gene, perhaps due to a read error. V gene TRBV5-4 combines with J gene TRBJ1-1, with 7 bases matching TRBD1. There are 17 residues in the CDR3. Germline loops: CDR1 SGHNT, CDR2 YYREEE (reference sequence). The DNA for the CDR3 is TGTGCCGGCAGCTCGGGGACAGATTTGTTCTTAGGCACTGAAGCTTTCTTT. Its protein is CAGSSGTDLFLGTEAFF.

The CDR3 is CASRARGGAYEQYF. DNA for the CDR3: TGCGCCAGTCGGGCTCGGGGGGGAGCCTACGAGCAGTACTTC. The chain uses TRBV5-1 and TRBJ2-7, with TRBD2 identical over 8 bases. CDR3 length: 14 amino acids. Losses at the gene ends were 8 bases for V and 2 bases for J; bases not matched to a gene: 9. Germline CDR1 is SGHRS and CDR2 is YFSETQ.

This clonotype was seen many times. The V gene is TRBV6-1, the J gene TRBJ1-5; no reliable D call. Trimming took 5 bases from V and 5 from J, leaving 16 bases between them. The CDR3 is 15 amino acids. Germline CDR1 MNHNS, CDR2 SASEGT. CDR3 protein: CASSPAIGGHQPQHF. Written as DNA, the CDR3 is TGTGCCAGCAGTCCTGCGATAGGCGGTCATCAGCCCCAGCATTTT.

The chain joins TRBV28 to TRBJ1-5; 9 bases align to TRBD1. In germline, CDR1 is MDHEN, CDR2 SYDVKM. The junction had 9 bases not matched to a gene; V was cut back by 5 bases and J by 7 bases. The CDR3 loop spans 15 amino acids. The CDR3: CASSKDRGRSQPQHF. As DNA, the CDR3 is TGTGCCAGCAGTAAAGACAGGGGGAGGAGCCAGCCCCAGCATTTT.

A remark on this clonotype: Relative to the germline gene, one junction end is altered; a read error may explain this. The CDR3 loop reads CASSSGVDNEQLF. The CDR3 DNA reads as TGTGCCAGCAGCAGCGGGGTGGACAATGAGCAGCTCTTC. The V gene is TRBV6-6, the J gene TRBJ2-1; 7 positions match TRBD2. From germline, CDR1 is MNHNY and CDR2 SVGAGI (reference sequence). The CDR3 is 13 residues long.

The chain combines TRBV20-1 with TRBJ1-4; D not certain. The CDR3 consists of 11 residues. Germline loops: CDR1 DFQATT, CDR2 SNEGSKA (reference sequence). Trimming cost V 7 bases and J 8 bases, with 11 bases left between them. The CDR3 coding sequence is TGCAGTGGGACCTCGAACGAAAAACTGTTTTTT. This encodes CSGTSNEKLFF.

Turning to this clonotype: Given a much more abundant clone one base away, this may be a read error. The CDR3 here is CASSNWDSNQPQHF. CDR3 sequence (DNA): TGTGCCAGCAGTAACTGGGACAGTAATCAGCCCCAGCATTTT. This rearrangement joins TRBV27 to TRBJ1-5; 7 bases fit TRBD1. The CDR3 is made up of 14 amino acids. Germline CDR1 MNHEY, CDR2 SMNVEV (reference sequence). After removal of 5 bases from V and 4 bases from J, the junction contained 5 bases not matched to a gene.

Turning to this clonotype: The CDR3 does not end in the conserved phenylalanine or tryptophan, so this is likely a read error. V gene TRBV12-3 or TRBV12-4 combines with J gene TRBJ2-7, with unresolved D. The CDR3 is 13 residues long. V was clipped by 4 bases and J by 1 base, with 8 bases between them. This chain's CDR3 is CASSSPRSYEQYL. CDR3 coding DNA: TGTGCCAGCAGTTCCCCCAGATCCTACGAGCAGTACCTC.

Comment on this clonotype: The junction departs from the called germline gene at one end, perhaps through a read error. The rearrangement joins TRBV9 to TRBJ2-1; 7 bases are a match to TRBD2. There are 15 residues in the CDR3. Looked up from germline, CDR1 is SGDLS and CDR2 is YYNGEE. The CDR3 protein is CAGSVRGDSYNEQFF. In DNA, the CDR3 is TGTGCCGGCAGCGTCCGGGGGGACTCCTACAATGAGCAGTTCTTC.

This chain connects TRBV19 to TRBJ2-5; 11 bases agree with TRBD2. V lost 5 bases, J lost 5 bases, and 13 bases stayed unmatched. In germline, CDR1 is LNHDA, CDR2 SQIVND (reference sequence). The length of the CDR3 is 17 residues. DNA of the CDR3: TGTGCCAGTAGTCACCGGATGACTAGCGGGGTAGGGGAGACCCAGTACTTC. As protein: CASSHRMTSGVGETQYF.

In DNA form, the CDR3 reads TGTGCCAGCAGTGAGGAACATAACTATGGCTACACCTTC. Translating it yields CASSEEHNYGYTF. V is TRBV2 and J is TRBJ1-2; no definite D call. V lost 3 bases to trimming and J lost 1 base, with 6 bases between them. CDR3 size: 13 residues. CDR1 and CDR2 from the germline V gene are SNHLY and FYNNEI.

This clonotype was observed a few times. This chain connects TRBV7-6 to TRBJ1-6, with 7 bases that match TRBD1. Losses at the gene ends were 5 bases for V and 7 bases for J; bases not matched to a gene: 5. The CDR3 is 14 amino acids. In germline, CDR1 is SGHVS, CDR2 FNYEAQ. CDR3 protein: CASSVGQANSPLHF. CDR3 in DNA: TGTGCCAGCAGCGTAGGACAGGCAAATTCACCCCTCCACTTT.

The V gene is TRBV5-6, the J gene TRBJ2-7, with D perhaps matching TRBD2 (6 bases). Trimming cost V 2 bases and J 5 bases, with 11 bases left between them. The CDR3 has 13 residues. The germline V gene encodes CDR1 SGHDT and CDR2 YYEEEE. The CDR3, as DNA: TGTGCCAGCAGCTTCACTCGACTAGACGAGCAGTACTTC. This translates into CASSFTRLDEQYF.

J is TRBJ2-7 and V is TRBV5-4; D is unclear. Trimming left V 0 bases short and J 0 bases short, with 4 bases between. Germline CDR1 and CDR2: SGHNT and YYREEE (reference sequence). This CDR3 region has 13 residues. CDR3 protein: CASSLEGSYEQYF. The DNA for the CDR3 is TGTGCCAGCAGCTTGGAAGGCTCCTACGAGCAGTACTTC.

The chain employs TRBV7-8 and TRBJ2-1; no firm D call. This CDR3 has 11 residues. V lost 5 bases and J 12 bases, leaving 11 bases between the germline ends. Germline V gene lookup returns CDR1 SGHVS and CDR2 FQNEAQ. The DNA for the CDR3 is TGTGCCAGCAGCACCGCCAAGGGGCAGTTCTTC. Protein sequence: CASSTAKGQFF.

Notes on this clonotype: A read error may account for a junction end that differs from germline. V usage is TRBV10-3 and J usage is TRBJ1-2; D is unresolved. Germline V gene lookup returns CDR1 ENHRY and CDR2 SYGVKD. CDR3 length: 13 residues. The CDR3 DNA reads as TGTGCCACCAGTCAGGAACGGACCTATGGCTACACCTTC. This sequence encodes CATSQERTYGYTF.

This rearrangement joins TRBV3-1 to TRBJ1-1; perhaps TRBD1 as D (5 bases). The V end lost 0 bases, the J end lost 5 bases, and 7 bases lay between the germline ends. CDR3 length equals 13 residues. Germline values: CDR1 LGHDT, CDR2 YNNKEL (reference sequence). In DNA, the CDR3 is TGTGCCAGCAGCCAAGATGGGGGGACTGAAGCTTTCTTT. Its translation is CASSQDGGTEAFF.

This clonotype was detected only a few times. J is TRBJ1-1 and V is TRBV3-1, with a weak D call TRBD1 (5 bases). The CDR3 consists of 13 residues. Germline V gene lookup returns CDR1 LGHDT and CDR2 YNNKEL (reference sequence). V was pared by 1 base and J by 10 bases, with 13 bases between. This CDR3 reads CASSQGLGVRAFF. CDR3 DNA: TGTGCCAGCAGCCAAGGGTTGGGGGTGCGAGCTTTCTTT.

This clonotype has a handful of counts. The rearrangement links TRBV19 to TRBJ1-5; tentatively, D is TRBD1 (5 bases). The germline gives CDR1 LNHDA, CDR2 SQIVND (reference sequence). This CDR3 is built from 13 residues. Between the trimmed V and J ends, which lost 5 bases and 7 bases, there was a span of 12 bases. CDR3 bases: TGTGCCAGTAGTGCGGGGGAGTCGCAGCCCCAGCATTTT. It specifies CASSAGESQPQHF.

The V call is TRBV7-9, the J call TRBJ1-5; D might be TRBD1 (5 bases). The CDR3 contains 13 residues. The V gene lost 5 bases and the J gene lost 9 bases, with 14 bases spanning the gap. Germline CDR1 and CDR2: SEHNR and FQNEAQ (reference sequence). The CDR3 loop reads CASSTGTAGPQHF. DNA of the CDR3: TGTGCCAGCAGCACGGGGACCGCAGGGCCCCAGCATTTT.

This clonotype occurred a few times. The chain recombines TRBV4-1 with TRBJ1-5; D may be TRBD1 (5 bases). CDR1 is MGHRA, CDR2 YSYEKL, per germline. The CDR3 runs 17 residues. V was pared by 3 bases and J by 2 bases, with 17 bases between. The CDR3 nucleotides read TGCGCCAGCAGCCAGATTGCCAGGGAATGGCGCAATCAGCCCCAGCATTTT. Translated, it gives CASSQIAREWRNQPQHF.

This clonotype was detected only a few times. CDR3: CSVVREWGNEQFF. CDR3 nucleotide sequence: TGCAGCGTAGTGCGGGAATGGGGCAATGAGCAGTTCTTC. The V and J genes are TRBV29-1 and TRBJ2-1, with TRBD2 as a possible D gene (6 bases). Trimming stripped 6 bases from V and 6 bases from J, with 15 bases between. The CDR3 length is 13 residues. Germline values: CDR1 SQVTM, CDR2 ANQGSEA.

The chain uses TRBV5-6 and TRBJ2-3; D is perhaps TRBD2 (5 bases). Germline values: CDR1 SGHDT, CDR2 YYEEEE. The V end lost 2 bases, the J end lost 2 bases, and 12 bases lay between the germline ends. The CDR3 totals 15 residues. The CDR3 sequence: CASSLWEPDTDTQYF. The CDR3 region has the DNA TGTGCCAGCAGCTTATGGGAGCCGGACACAGATACGCAGTATTTT.

V is TRBV20-1 and J is TRBJ1-2; no firm D call. From germline, CDR1 is DFQATT and CDR2 SNEGSKA (reference sequence). Trimming shortened V by 6 bases and J by 3 bases, and 11 bases separated the two germline ends. CDR3 length: 12 residues. CDR3 loop: CSASGEYYGYTF. CDR3 nucleotide sequence: TGCAGTGCCAGTGGGGAGTACTATGGCTACACCTTC.

V is TRBV7-2 and J is TRBJ1-2; D is undetermined. V lost 2 bases to trimming and J lost 2 bases, with 18 bases between them. Germline loops: CDR1 SGHTA, CDR2 FQGNSA. This CDR3 is built from 17 residues. The CDR3 nucleotides are TGTGCCAGCAGCTTACGTGTGGAGAGGAGGGCGAACTATGGCTACACCTTC. This gives the protein CASSLRVERRANYGYTF.

This clonotype was observed a handful of times. The chain employs TRBV6-1 and TRBJ2-7, with 8 nucleotides matching TRBD1. Trimming at V came to 3 bases and at J to 2 bases, leaving 9 bases not matched to a gene. Germline CDR1 MNHNS, CDR2 SASEGT. The CDR3 contains 16 residues. The CDR3 sequence: CASSEPIRGLPYEQYF. Written as DNA, the CDR3 is TGTGCCAGCAGTGAGCCGATCAGGGGGCTCCCCTACGAGCAGTACTTC.